This TCR beta chain appears in the sequencing data of a study of OX40 agonist ivuxolimab in advanced cancers. Study-wide results and caveats: Normalized T-cell clonal expansion was also low in some nonresponders. At doses 0.1 to 3.0 mg/kg, CD4+ and CD8+ clones expanded.

Germline V gene data show CDR1 as MRHNA and CDR2 as SNTAGT. The CDR3 spans 15 residues. Trimming took 0 bases from V and 0 from J, leaving 6 bases between them. Data came from immunoSEQ multiplex PCR; TCRdb stores just in-frame clones and leaves some out. The top ten clones hold around 6.5% of a sample with about 77,000 clones, about nine tenths of them seen once. This clone was counted only a few times. Antigen unknown. This rearrangement joins TRBV6-4 to TRBJ1-5; D gene unclear. The source of this sequence is an adult with an advanced solid tumor such as melanoma, head and neck, liver or kidney cancer. Material: CD4+ or CD8+ T cells sorted from blood, obtained in a trial of the OX40 agonist ivuxolimab. This CDR3 is CASSDSRGSNQPQHF. The CDR3 nucleotides read TGTGCCAGCAGTGACTCGAGAGGTAGCAATCAGCCCCAGCATTTT.